This entry features one T cell receptor (beta chain) sequence. Its antigen is still unknown. No qualities accompany the bases; no much larger clone lies one base away. This sample stems from a study of T cell responses to AZD1222 COVID-19 vaccine (dated by TCRdb to the early 2020s). Some background on the complete study: Because spike-specific TCR depth and breadth did not differ between the two schedules, AZD1222 recipients who got a second dose at roughly 4 weeks were pooled with those who got a second dose at roughly 12 weeks. A total of 230 to 250 trial participants underwent TCR sequencing, of whom 200 to 220 received two doses of AZD1222 and about 25 received two doses of the MenACWY control vaccine. Enrollment into the trials was organized by age into subgroups of 18-55, 56-69 and 70-plus years, and those subgroups contained about 150, 27 and 61 TCR-sequenced participants, respectively. The study at large found these results: Conclusions about previously exposed vaccinees are limited, since just five to seven AZD1222 recipients were seropositive for SARS-CoV-2 at baseline. The whole spike protein was spanned by vaccine-associated CD4 TCRs, and dominant responses were seen in regions 160-218 and 743-854. Participants were mostly white British, with more females than males. The authors suggested clonal diversity may have been underestimated. In the small 56-69-year group, the increase in depth fell short of significance, most likely because of low power. Spike-specific TCR breadth and depth rose significantly after two AZD1222 doses compared with day 0 and with MenACWY recipients. Epitopes outside the regions mutated in the B.1.351 and B.1.1.7 variants were reportedly recognized by nearly half of the unique spike-specific TCRs. Because no day 14 peak-response samples were available, the repertoires could be characterized only after the peak T cell response.

The CDR3 regions of human TCRbeta chains were analyzed by immunosequencing. Per the authors' processing: Repertoire TCRs were checked for matches against a reference library of SARS-CoV-2-specific TCRs that had been generated using the MIRA antigen-specificity platform. Breadth was defined as the fraction of unique TCRs that were SARS-CoV-2-associated. Depth was defined as the fraction of total T cells that were SARS-CoV-2-associated. Using the MIRA data, every spike-specific TCR was mapped to the spike region that the TCR reacted to and assigned to either a CD4 or a CD8 class. Log10-transformed breadth and depth values were compared by one-way ANOVA with Sidak's multiple comparisons tests. TCRdb took over this immuneACCESS table, retaining in-frame rearrangements with V and J assigned. Such tables are incomplete; in checked studies, under half of the missing clones stem from an unresolved V gene, and the remainder is unexplained. That table gives V, J and clone size, and the DNA gave D and trimming. The sample data list some 130,000 clones, and about nine tenths of these were observed just once. 6.9% of the sample is held by the ten biggest clonotypes.

Reading from cysteine to phenylalanine, the CDR3 counts 13 amino acids. This entry keeps only the CDR3 DNA: 39 bases, framed from base 1. Relative to germline, V is 1 base shorter and J is 2 bases shorter, with 6 bases between their ends. Looking up the germline V gene yields CDR1 SGHTA and CDR2 FQGNSA. The time point label for this specimen denotes: baseline before first vaccination. Samples from vaccinated people were obtained from the UK trials COV001 and COV002, which included a single-blind randomized controlled phase 2/3 trial of AZD1222 (ChAdOx1 nCoV-19) in healthy adults. For TCRbeta chain sequencing, PBMC samples were collected from trial participants at day 0 and at day 28 after the second dose.

The receptor's source is an adult in good health. Specimen: peripheral blood, collected on day 0 of AZD1222 vaccination. The sequence is built from TRBV7-2 and TRBJ2-7, with an unclear D gene assignment. CDR3 protein: CASSLVVTYEQYF. The nucleotides are TGTGCCAGCAGCTTAGTCGTTACCTACGAGCAGTACTTC.